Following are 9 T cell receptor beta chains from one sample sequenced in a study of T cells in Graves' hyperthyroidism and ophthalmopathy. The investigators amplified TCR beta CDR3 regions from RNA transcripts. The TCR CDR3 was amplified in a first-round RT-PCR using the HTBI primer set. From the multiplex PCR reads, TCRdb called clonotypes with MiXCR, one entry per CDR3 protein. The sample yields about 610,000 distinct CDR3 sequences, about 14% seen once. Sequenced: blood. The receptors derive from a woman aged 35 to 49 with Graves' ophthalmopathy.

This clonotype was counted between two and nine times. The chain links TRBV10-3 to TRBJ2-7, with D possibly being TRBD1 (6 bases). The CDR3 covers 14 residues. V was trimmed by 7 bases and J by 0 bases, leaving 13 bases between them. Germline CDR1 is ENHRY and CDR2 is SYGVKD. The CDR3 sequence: CAINRAESSYEQYF. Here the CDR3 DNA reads TGTGCCATCAACAGGGCTGAAAGCTCCTACGAGCAGTACTTC.

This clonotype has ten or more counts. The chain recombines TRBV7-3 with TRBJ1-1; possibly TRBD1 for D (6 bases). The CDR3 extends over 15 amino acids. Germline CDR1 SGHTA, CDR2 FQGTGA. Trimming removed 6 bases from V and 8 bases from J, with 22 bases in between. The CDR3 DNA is TGTGCCAGCAGTCTCACGTCAGGGGCCCCACTGGAAGCTTTCTTT. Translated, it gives CASSLTSGAPLEAFF.

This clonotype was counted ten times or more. The CDR3 bases are TGTGCCACCCCCCCAGGGACTAGCGGGAACAATGAGCAGTTCTTC. Protein: CATPPGTSGNNEQFF. This rearrangement joins TRBV2 to TRBJ2-1, with 13 bases matching TRBD2. The CDR3 is 15 amino acids. Per the germline V gene, CDR1 is SNHLY and CDR2 is FYNNEI. The junction had 8 bases not matched to a gene; V was cut back by 10 bases and J by 5 bases.

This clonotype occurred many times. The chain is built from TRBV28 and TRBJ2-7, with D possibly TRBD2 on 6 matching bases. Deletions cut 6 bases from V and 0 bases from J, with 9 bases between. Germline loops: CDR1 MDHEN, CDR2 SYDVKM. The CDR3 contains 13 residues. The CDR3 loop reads CASSPGSSYEQYF. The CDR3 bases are TGTGCCAGCAGCCCCGGGAGCTCCTACGAGCAGTACTTC.

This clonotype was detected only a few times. As DNA, the CDR3 is TGTGCCAGCAGTTCGACCACGTCCGGGGCAAATCAGCCCCAGCATTTT. This gives the protein CASSSTTSGANQPQHF. The chain carries TRBV27 and TRBJ1-5, with D maybe TRBD1 (5 bases). Trimming pared 4 bases from V and 4 bases from J, leaving 17 bases between. The CDR3 sequence is 16 residues long. Germline V CDR1 and CDR2: MNHEY, SMNVEV (reference sequence).

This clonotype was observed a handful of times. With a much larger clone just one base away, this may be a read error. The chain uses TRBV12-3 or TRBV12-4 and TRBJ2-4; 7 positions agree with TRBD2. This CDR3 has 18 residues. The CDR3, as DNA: TGTGCCGGCAGTTTATCCCTTTGGGGACTACTAGCCAAAAACATTCAGTACTTC. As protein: CAGSLSLWGLLAKNIQYF.

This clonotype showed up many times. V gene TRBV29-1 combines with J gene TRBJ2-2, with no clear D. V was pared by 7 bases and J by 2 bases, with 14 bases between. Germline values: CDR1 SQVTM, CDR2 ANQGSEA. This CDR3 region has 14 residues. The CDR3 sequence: CSALRGDNTGELFF. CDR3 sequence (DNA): TGCAGCGCCCTACGCGGCGACAACACCGGGGAGCTGTTTTTT.

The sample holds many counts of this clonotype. DNA of the CDR3: TGTGCCAGCAGTTACTCTACAGCGGGAGGGAAGGATACGCAGTATTTT. Its translation: CASSYSTAGGKDTQYF. V and J are TRBV6-5 and TRBJ2-3; 10 nucleotides match TRBD2. CDR1 MNHEY and CDR2 SVGAGI come from the germline V gene. The length of the CDR3 is 16 residues. V lost 0 bases, J lost 6 bases, and 6 bases stayed unmatched.

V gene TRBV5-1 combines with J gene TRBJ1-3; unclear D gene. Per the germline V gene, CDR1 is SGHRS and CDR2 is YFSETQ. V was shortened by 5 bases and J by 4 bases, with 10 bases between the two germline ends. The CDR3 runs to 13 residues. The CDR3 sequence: CASRTEPGNTIYF. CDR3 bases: TGCGCCAGCAGGACCGAGCCCGGAAACACCATATATTTT. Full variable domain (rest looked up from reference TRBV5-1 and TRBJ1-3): KAGVTQTPRYLIKTRGQQVTLSCSPISGHRSVSWYQQTPGQGLQFLFEYFSETQRNKGNFPGRFSGRQFSNSRSEMNVSTLELGDSALYLCASRTEPGNTIYFGEGSWLTVV.